Only a few counts were recorded for the clone carrying this TCR beta chain. Its antigen remains unidentified. The V end lost 0 bases, the J end lost 2 bases, and 4 bases lay between the germline ends. The CDR3 extends over 12 amino acids. Germline-derived CDR1 and CDR2 are SQVTM and ANQGSEA. Sequencing templates came from extracted RNA that was reverse transcribed into cDNA. TCRdb keeps only in-frame clones here, not all; method: immunoSEQ multiplex PCR. The data contain about 97,000 clones, 41% of them singletons. The sample comes from a study of CD8+ T cells in alopecia areata. General study findings and limits: Affected lesional scalp, above all in alopecia totalis/universalis, was more clonal than normal scalp.

Lesional scalp tissue (obtained by punch biopsy) and peripheral blood were collected from alopecia areata patients. V usage is TRBV29-1 and J usage is TRBJ2-5, with D uncertain. This clonotype was sampled from a human donor with alopecia areata. Sequencing used CD4+ T cells sorted from blood. The CDR3 loop is CSVEESQETQYF. The CDR3 region has the DNA TGCAGCGTTGAAGAATCACAAGAGACCCAGTACTTC.